This T cell receptor beta chain was found in a study of CD8+CD57+ T cells in acquired aplastic anemia. In its sample, this clonotype was seen many times. TCR beta VDJ and CDR3 profiles were obtained from a genomic DNA template. In TCRdb, the reads were re-called with MiXCR into one record per CDR3 protein. The sample comprises some 280,000 distinct CDR3 sequences, roughly 50% of which are singletons, and roughly 8% rests with the top ten. V lost 6 bases to trimming and J lost 10 bases; unmatched junction nucleotides: 14. The CDR3 length is 15 residues. The V gene's germline CDR1 is MNHEY and CDR2 SVGAGI.

The receptor comes from a human donor with severe aplastic anemia or a healthy control (not recorded which). The sequencing sample was made of sorted CD4+, CD8+, or CD8+CD57+ T cells (not recorded which) from PBMCs. The chain couples TRBV6-5 to TRBJ1-4; 7 bases fit TRBD1. CDR3 sequence reads: CASSYRTGQGGKLFF. The DNA of the CDR3 is TGTGCCAGCAGCTATCGGACAGGACAAGGGGGAAAACTGTTTTTT.